This is a list of T cell receptor beta chains from one sample in a study of cytomegalovirus exposure and HLA in healthy donors. Data came from immunoSEQ multiplex PCR; TCRdb stores just in-frame clones and leaves some out. The sample lists some 150,000 clones; 87% were seen once. The sample was PBMCs. The receptor source for this set is a man younger than 30 in good health and CMV-seropositive. Each CDR3 is given with its conserved first and last residue. Each record gives: clone size, CDR3 length, V gene, J gene, D gene, CDR3 DNA, CDR3 protein. A D gene is named only where the DNA matches it firmly. Clone size is stated in some rows and not others, as once, few, many or a class when expanded.

size: -
length: 14
V: TRBV4-1
J: TRBJ2-7
D: -
DNA: TGCGCCAGCAGCTCCAGGGACAACTCCTACGAGCAGTACTTC
CDR3: CASSSRDNSYEQYF

size: -
length: 15
V: TRBV6-6
J: TRBJ1-5
D: TRBD1
DNA: TGTGCCAGCAGTGAGGACAGGGGAAGCTATCAGCCCCAGCATTTT
CDR3: CASSEDRGSYQPQHF

size: -
length: 12
V: TRBV11-2
J: TRBJ2-7
D: -
DNA: TGTGCCAGCAGCCCGACAGCTTACGAGCAGTACTTC
CDR3: CASSPTAYEQYF

size: -
length: 14
V: TRBV2
J: TRBJ1-2
D: TRBD1
DNA: TGTGCCAGCGCCGGGACAGGGGGAAACTATGGCTACACCTTC
CDR3: CASAGTGGNYGYTF

size: few
length: 12
V: TRBV19
J: TRBJ1-1
D: -
DNA: TGTGCCAGTAGCTACAGGAACACTGAAGCTTTCTTT
CDR3: CASSYRNTEAFF

size: -
length: 11
V: TRBV29-1
J: TRBJ2-5
D: -
DNA: TGCAGCGTTCGGGAACGAGAGACCCAGTACTTC
CDR3: CSVRERETQYF

size: -
length: 15
V: TRBV19
J: TRBJ1-6
D: -
DNA: TGTGCCAGTATGGGAGGCGGGCATTATAATTCACCCCTCCACTTT
CDR3: CASMGGGHYNSPLHF

size: -
length: 13
V: TRBV11-2
J: TRBJ2-1
D: -
DNA: TGTGCCAGCAGCTTAGGTAGGGGGAGTGAGCAGTTCTTC
CDR3: CASSLGRGSEQFF

size: -
length: 19
V: TRBV10-2
J: TRBJ2-1
D: TRBD2
DNA: TGCGCCAGCATAAATGGGGGACTAGCGGGGGGAACTTCCTACAATGAGCAGTTCTTC
CDR3: CASINGGLAGGTSYNEQFF

size: -
length: 14
V: TRBV5-6
J: TRBJ1-5
D: -
DNA: TGTGCCAGCAGCTTGGTGGGAGGCAATCAGCCCCAGCATTTT
CDR3: CASSLVGGNQPQHF

size: -
length: 17
V: TRBV12-2
J: TRBJ1-5
D: -
DNA: TGTGCAAGTCGCTCACCATACGGGACAGGGCGCAATCAGCCCCAGCATTTT
CDR3: CASRSPYGTGRNQPQHF

size: once
length: 14
V: TRBV13
J: TRBJ2-7
D: TRBD1
DNA: TGTGCCAGCAGCTTAAGGGGGCTTGAGAACGAGCAGTACTTC
CDR3: CASSLRGLENEQYF

size: once
length: 14
V: TRBV5-1
J: TRBJ1-4
D: -
DNA: TGCGCCAGCAGCTTACAGTCAACTAATGAAAAACTGTTTTTT
CDR3: CASSLQSTNEKLFF

size: -
length: 15
V: TRBV11-1
J: TRBJ2-5
D: -
DNA: TGTGCCAGCAGCCGATATACTAGGGAACAAGAGACCCAGTACTTC
CDR3: CASSRYTREQETQYF

size: many
length: 11
V: TRBV6-1
J: TRBJ1-1
D: -
DNA: TGTGCCAGCCCCGGGAACACTGAAGCTTTCTTT
CDR3: CASPGNTEAFF

size: -
length: 13
V: TRBV7-9
J: TRBJ1-2
D: TRBD1
DNA: TGTGCCAGCAGCTTAGAGACAGGGGATGGCTACACCTTC
CDR3: CASSLETGDGYTF

size: -
length: 15
V: TRBV7-9
J: TRBJ1-2
D: -
DNA: TGTGCCAGCAGCTTAAGAGGTCGCGGGGACTATGGCTACACCTTC
CDR3: CASSLRGRGDYGYTF

size: once
length: 16
V: TRBV25-1
J: TRBJ1-2
D: TRBD1
DNA: TGTGCCAGCAGTGAATGGGGGACAGAAGGTACCTATGGCTACACCTTC
CDR3: CASSEWGTEGTYGYTF

size: -
length: 15
V: TRBV27
J: TRBJ1-2
D: -
DNA: TGTGCCAGCAGCCCTAACCCCCAGGGTAGCAATGGCTACACCTTC
CDR3: CASSPNPQGSNGYTF

size: -
length: 14
V: TRBV29-1
J: TRBJ1-4
D: TRBD1
DNA: TGCAGCGTAGCCCCGGGACAGATTAATGAAAAACTGTTTTTT
CDR3: CSVAPGQINEKLFF